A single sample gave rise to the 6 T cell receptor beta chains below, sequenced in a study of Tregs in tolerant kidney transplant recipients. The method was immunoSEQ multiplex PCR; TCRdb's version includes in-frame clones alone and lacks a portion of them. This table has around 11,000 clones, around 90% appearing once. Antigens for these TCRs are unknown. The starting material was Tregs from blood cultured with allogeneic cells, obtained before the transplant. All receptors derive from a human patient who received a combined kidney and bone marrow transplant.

The CDR3 sequence is CASSSGQGYGYTF. The CDR3 DNA reads as TGCGCCAGCAGCTCCGGACAGGGGTATGGCTACACCTTC. The V call is TRBV5-1, the J call TRBJ1-2; 9 bases agree with TRBD1. The CDR3 runs to 13 residues. Germline loops: CDR1 SGHRS, CDR2 YFSETQ. Trimming removed 3 bases from V and 5 bases from J; junction bases left unmatched: 2.

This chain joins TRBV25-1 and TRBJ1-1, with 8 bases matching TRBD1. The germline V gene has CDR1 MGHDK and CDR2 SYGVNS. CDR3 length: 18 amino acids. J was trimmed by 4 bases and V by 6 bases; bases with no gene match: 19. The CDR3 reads CASRETGGGLRRGTEAFF. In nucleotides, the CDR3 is TGTGCCAGCAGAGAAACAGGGGGAGGTCTCCGTAGGGGCACTGAAGCTTTCTTT.

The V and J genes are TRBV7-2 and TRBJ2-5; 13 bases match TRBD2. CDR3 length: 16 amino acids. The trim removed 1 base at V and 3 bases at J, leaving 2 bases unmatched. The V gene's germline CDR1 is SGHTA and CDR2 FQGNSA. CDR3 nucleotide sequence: TGTGCCAGCAGCTTAGTAGGGACTAGCGGGAAAGAGACCCAGTACTTC. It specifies CASSLVGTSGKETQYF.

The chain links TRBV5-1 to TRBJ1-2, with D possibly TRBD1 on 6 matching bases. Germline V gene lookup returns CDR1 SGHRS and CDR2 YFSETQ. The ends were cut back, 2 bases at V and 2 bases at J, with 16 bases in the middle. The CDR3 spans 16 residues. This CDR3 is CASSLGTGTHNYGYTF. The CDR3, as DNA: TGCGCCAGCAGCTTAGGAACAGGGACCCACAACTATGGCTACACCTTC.

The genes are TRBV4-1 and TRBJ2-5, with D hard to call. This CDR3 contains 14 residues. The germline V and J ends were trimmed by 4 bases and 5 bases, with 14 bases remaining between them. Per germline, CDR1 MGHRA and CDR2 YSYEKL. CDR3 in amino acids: CASSLTLGQETQYF. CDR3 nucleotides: TGCGCCAGCAGCCTGACTCTCGGCCAGGAGACCCAGTACTTC.

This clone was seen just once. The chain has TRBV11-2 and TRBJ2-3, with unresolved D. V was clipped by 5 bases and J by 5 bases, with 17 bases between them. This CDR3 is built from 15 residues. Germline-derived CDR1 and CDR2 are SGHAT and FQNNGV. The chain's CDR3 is CASSPQVFREDTQYF. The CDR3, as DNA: TGTGCCAGCAGCCCCCAAGTCTTTCGCGAAGATACGCAGTATTTT.